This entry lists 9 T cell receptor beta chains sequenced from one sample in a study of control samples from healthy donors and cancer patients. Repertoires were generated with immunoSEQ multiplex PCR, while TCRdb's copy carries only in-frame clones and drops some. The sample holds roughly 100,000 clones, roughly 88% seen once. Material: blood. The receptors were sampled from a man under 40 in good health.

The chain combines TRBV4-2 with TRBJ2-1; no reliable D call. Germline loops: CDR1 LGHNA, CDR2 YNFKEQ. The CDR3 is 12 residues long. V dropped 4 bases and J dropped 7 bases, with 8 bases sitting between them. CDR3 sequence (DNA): TGTGCCAGCAGCCTTGGCCCGAATGAGCAGTTCTTC. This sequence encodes CASSLGPNEQFF.

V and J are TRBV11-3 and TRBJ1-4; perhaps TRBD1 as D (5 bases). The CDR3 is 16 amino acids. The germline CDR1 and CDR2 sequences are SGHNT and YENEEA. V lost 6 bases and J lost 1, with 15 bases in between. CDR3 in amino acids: CASSGGGRGTNEKLFF. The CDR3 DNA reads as TGTGCCAGCAGTGGGGGAGGGCGGGGAACTAATGAAAAACTGTTTTTT.

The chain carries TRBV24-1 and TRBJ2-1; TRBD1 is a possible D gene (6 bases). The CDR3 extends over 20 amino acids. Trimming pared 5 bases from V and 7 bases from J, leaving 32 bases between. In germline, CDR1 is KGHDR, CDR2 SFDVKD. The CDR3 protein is CATSGQTGHKTGLPGNEQFF. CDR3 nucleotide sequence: TGTGCCACCAGTGGACAAACGGGACACAAGACTGGACTTCCGGGGAATGAGCAGTTCTTC.

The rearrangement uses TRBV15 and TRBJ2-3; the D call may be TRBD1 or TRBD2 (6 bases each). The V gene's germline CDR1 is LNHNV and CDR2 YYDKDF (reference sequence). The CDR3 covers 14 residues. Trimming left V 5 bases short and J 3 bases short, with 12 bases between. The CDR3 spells CATSPRRGTDTQYF. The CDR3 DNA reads TGTGCCACCAGCCCCCGGAGGGGGACAGATACGCAGTATTTT.

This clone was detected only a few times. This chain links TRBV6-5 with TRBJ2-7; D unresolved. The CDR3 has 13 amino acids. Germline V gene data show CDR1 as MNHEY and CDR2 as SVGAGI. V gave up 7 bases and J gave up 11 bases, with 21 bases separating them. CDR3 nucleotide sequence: TGTGCCAGCATATCGCAAGCAGCCCGAGTGGAGTACTTC. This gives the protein CASISQAARVEYF.

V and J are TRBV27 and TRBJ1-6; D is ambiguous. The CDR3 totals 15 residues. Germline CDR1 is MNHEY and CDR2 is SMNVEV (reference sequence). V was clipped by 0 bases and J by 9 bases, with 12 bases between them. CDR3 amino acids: CASSLSNSIFSPLHF. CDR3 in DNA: TGTGCCAGCAGTTTATCGAACAGTATATTTTCACCCCTCCACTTT.

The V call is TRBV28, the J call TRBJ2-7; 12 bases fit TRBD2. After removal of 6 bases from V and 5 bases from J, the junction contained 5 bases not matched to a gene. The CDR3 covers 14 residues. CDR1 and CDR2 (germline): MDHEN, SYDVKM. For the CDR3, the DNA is TGTGCCAGCAGGCTAGCGGGAGGGCTCAACGAGCAGTACTTC. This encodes CASRLAGGLNEQYF.

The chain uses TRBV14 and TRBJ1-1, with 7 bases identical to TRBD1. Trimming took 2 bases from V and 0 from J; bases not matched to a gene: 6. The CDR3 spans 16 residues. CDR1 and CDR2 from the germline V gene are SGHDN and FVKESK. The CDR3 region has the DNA TGTGCCAGCAGCCAAAGAACAGGGGCCCTGAACACTGAAGCTTTCTTT. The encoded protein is CASSQRTGALNTEAFF.

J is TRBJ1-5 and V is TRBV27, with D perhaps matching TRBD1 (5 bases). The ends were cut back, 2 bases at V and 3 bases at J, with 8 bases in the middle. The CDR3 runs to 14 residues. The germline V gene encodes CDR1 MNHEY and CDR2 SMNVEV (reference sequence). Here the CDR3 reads CASSLEGSNQPQHF. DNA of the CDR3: TGTGCCAGCAGTTTAGAGGGGTCCAATCAGCCCCAGCATTTT.